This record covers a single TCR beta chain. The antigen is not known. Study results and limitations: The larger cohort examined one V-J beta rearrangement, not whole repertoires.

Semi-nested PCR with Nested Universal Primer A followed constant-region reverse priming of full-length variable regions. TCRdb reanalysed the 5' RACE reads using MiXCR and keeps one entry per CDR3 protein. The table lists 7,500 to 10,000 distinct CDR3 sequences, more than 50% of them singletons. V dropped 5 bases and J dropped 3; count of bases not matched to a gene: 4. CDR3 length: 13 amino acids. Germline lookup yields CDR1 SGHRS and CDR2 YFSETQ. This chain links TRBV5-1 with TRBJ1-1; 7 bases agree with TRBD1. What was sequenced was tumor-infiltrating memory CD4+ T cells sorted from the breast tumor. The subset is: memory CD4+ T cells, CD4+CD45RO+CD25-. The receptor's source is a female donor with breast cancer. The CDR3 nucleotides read TGCGCCAGCAGACGCGGACAGGACACTGAAGCTTTCTTT. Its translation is CASRRGQDTEAFF.